A selection of T cell receptor beta chains follows, all from one sample in a study of T-cell memory formation after mild COVID-19. TCRdb fed the 5' RACE reads into MiXCR, producing one record per CDR3 protein. The sample holds approximately 390,000 distinct CDR3 sequences, more than 15% seen once. Sequenced input: PBMCs or a T cell subset sorted from them (not recorded which). The receptors stem from a man aged 18 to 29 who had mild COVID-19 (a few samples of this study predate the infection). Cell type and time point are not known. The CDR3 runs from the conserved cysteine through the conserved F or W. D genes are given only for firm matches. The listing skips clone size in some rows; elsewhere it reads once, few, many or a size class.

j_call	v_call	clone_size	d_call	cdr3_aa	cdr3_nt
TRBJ2-7	TRBV2	few	.	CASTKGNYEQYF	TGTGCCAGCACGAAGGGGAACTACGAGCAGTACTTC
TRBJ1-4	TRBV29-1	few	TRBD1	CSVTRAGGNEKLFF	TGCAGCGTGACCCGGGCAGGGGGTAATGAAAAACTGTTTTTT
TRBJ1-6	TRBV5-1	few	.	CASSSASPSSYNSPLHF	TGCGCCAGCAGCTCGGCCAGCCCGAGCTCCTATAATTCACCCCTCCACTTT
TRBJ1-6	TRBV7-2	few	.	CASSFTSYNSPLHF	TGTGCCAGCAGTTTTACCAGCTATAATTCACCCCTCCACTTT
TRBJ2-5	TRBV5-1	.	TRBD1	CASSDRDRETQYF	TGCGCCAGCAGCGACCGGGACAGAGAGACCCAGTACTTC
TRBJ2-2	TRBV7-3	.	.	CASSLNSGAVGTGELFF	TGTGCCAGCAGCTTAAATTCAGGGGCGGTCGGAACCGGGGAGCTGTTTTTT
TRBJ2-7	TRBV5-4	.	.	CASSLVEGAGEQYF	TGTGCCAGCAGCTTGGTGGAGGGGGCGGGCGAGCAGTACTTC
TRBJ2-5	TRBV20-1	few	.	CSADLRETQYF	TGCAGTGCTGATCTTCGAGAGACCCAGTACTTC
TRBJ2-1	TRBV24-1	few	TRBD1	CATGGTGTNEQFF	TGTGCCACCGGGGGGACAGGAACCAATGAGCAGTTCTTC
TRBJ2-1	TRBV5-6	few	TRBD1	CASSFGEGGEPEEQFF	TGTGCCAGCAGCTTTGGGGAAGGGGGCGAGCCAGAAGAGCAGTTCTTC
TRBJ1-2	TRBV6-2/TRBV6-3	.	.	CASSASGAYGYTF	TGTGCCAGCAGTGCAAGCGGAGCCTATGGCTACACCTTC
TRBJ2-5	TRBV7-2	many	TRBD2	CASSSLAGNQETQYF	TGTGCCAGCAGCTCCCTAGCGGGTAACCAAGAGACCCAGTACTTC
TRBJ1-6	TRBV7-9	.	.	CASSLTGISSPLHF	TGTGCCAGCAGCTTAACGGGGATTAGCTCACCCCTCCACTTT
TRBJ2-7	TRBV7-9	few	.	CASSSFRTESSYEQYF	TGTGCCAGCAGCTCTTTCCGGACAGAAAGCTCCTACGAGCAGTACTTC
TRBJ1-1	TRBV5-1	few	.	CASSLNGGDTEAFF	TGCGCCAGCAGCTTGAACGGGGGAGACACTGAAGCTTTCTTT
TRBJ1-6	TRBV12-3/TRBV12-4	.	TRBD1	CASSLGTGFYNSPLHF	TGTGCCAGCAGTTTGGGGACAGGCTTCTATAATTCACCCCTCCACTTT
TRBJ2-5	TRBV4-3	.	TRBD2	CASSQDSGSLGTQYF	TGCGCCAGCAGCCAAGATAGCGGGTCCCTGGGGACCCAGTACTTC
TRBJ1-1	TRBV5-1	few	TRBD1	CATSDRGSNTEAFF	TGCGCCACGTCGGACAGGGGGTCGAACACTGAAGCTTTCTTT
TRBJ1-1	TRBV5-4	.	.	CASTYGGAAEAFF	TGTGCCAGCACCTACGGGGGGGCCGCTGAAGCTTTCTTT
TRBJ1-4	TRBV10-3	few	.	CAITGDGEKLFF	TGTGCCATCACCGGGGACGGCGAAAAACTGTTTTTT
TRBJ2-7	TRBV29-1	.	TRBD2	CSARGGQGYEQYF	TGCAGCGCCCGCGGGGGGCAGGGCTACGAGCAGTACTTC
TRBJ1-1	TRBV4-1	.	.	CASSHPGRDTEAFF	TGCGCCAGCAGCCACCCGGGCAGGGACACCGAAGCTTTCTTT
TRBJ1-1	TRBV29-1	few	.	CSVAAPLGTEAFF	TGCAGCGTTGCGGCCCCTCTTGGGACTGAAGCTTTCTTT
TRBJ2-7	TRBV5-1	.	.	CASRYDPGDPTSEQYF	TGCGCCAGCAGATATGATCCAGGGGACCCTACCTCCGAGCAGTACTTC
TRBJ2-1	TRBV5-5	.	.	CASSLGGHRNEQFF	TGTGCCAGCAGCTTAGGCGGGCATAGAAATGAGCAGTTCTTC
TRBJ1-1	TRBV4-1	few	.	CASSQAWRGKNTEAFF	TGCGCCAGCAGCCAAGCATGGCGGGGGAAAAACACTGAAGCTTTCTTT
TRBJ1-1	TRBV4-2	.	.	CASSPEGWGDTEAFF	TGTGCCAGCAGCCCCGAAGGATGGGGGGACACTGAAGCTTTCTTT
TRBJ2-1	TRBV7-2	few	TRBD1	CASSFGTGLGSEQFF	TGTGCCAGCAGCTTCGGGACAGGGCTCGGCAGTGAGCAGTTCTTC
TRBJ2-3	TRBV4-3	few	.	CASSRQGSSTDTQYF	TGCGCCAGCAGCCGGCAGGGTTCGAGCACAGATACGCAGTATTTT
TRBJ1-2	TRBV7-8	.	.	CASAHQVDGYTF	TGTGCCAGCGCACATCAGGTGGATGGCTACACCTTC
TRBJ2-1	TRBV3-1	few	TRBD2	CASSLAGPNREQFF	TGTGCCAGCAGCCTAGCGGGGCCCAATCGGGAGCAGTTCTTC
TRBJ2-5	TRBV6-5	few	TRBD1	CASSGTASAQYF	TGTGCCAGCAGTGGGACAGCGTCGGCCCAGTACTTC
TRBJ2-1	TRBV20-1	few	TRBD1	CSAREGGLYNEQFF	TGCAGTGCTAGAGAAGGGGGCTTATACAATGAGCAGTTCTTC
TRBJ1-2	TRBV4-3	few	.	CASSQATDPIYGYTF	TGCGCCAGCAGCCAAGCAACAGACCCGATCTATGGCTACACCTTC
TRBJ1-5	TRBV5-5	few	TRBD1	CASSPGARGYRYSNQPQHF	TGTGCCAGCAGCCCGGGGGCCAGGGGGTATCGGTATAGCAATCAGCCCCAGCATTTT
TRBJ2-5	TRBV5-1	.	.	CASSRSGEKTQYF	TGCGCCAGCAGCCGTTCGGGGGAGAAGACCCAGTACTTC
TRBJ1-6	TRBV11-2	few	.	CASSSQSSYNSPLHF	TGTGCCAGCAGCTCCCAGAGCTCCTATAATTCACCCCTCCACTTT
TRBJ2-3	TRBV5-1	few	.	CASTPGTEGRKQYF	TGCGCCAGCACCCCCGGGACTGAGGGCCGAAAGCAGTATTTT
TRBJ2-5	TRBV7-2	.	.	CASSPGGPQETQYF	TGTGCCAGCAGCCCCGGGGGCCCCCAAGAGACCCAGTACTTC
TRBJ2-3	TRBV4-3	.	.	CASSQGASGTDTQYF	TGCGCCAGCAGCCAAGGCGCTAGCGGCACAGATACGCAGTATTTT
TRBJ1-2	TRBV24-1	.	.	CATSEDNNYGYTF	TGTGCCACCAGTGAGGACAATAACTATGGCTACACCTTC
TRBJ1-5	TRBV4-1	.	.	CASSQDRRVDQPQHF	TGCGCCAGCAGCCAAGATCGCAGGGTGGATCAGCCCCAGCATTTT
TRBJ1-1	TRBV4-1	.	.	CASSHQTGGTEAFF	TGCGCCAGCAGCCACCAGACGGGGGGGACTGAAGCTTTCTTT
TRBJ1-2	TRBV5-6	few	.	CASSTGTKGYGYTF	TGTGCCAGCAGTACCGGGACGAAGGGCTATGGCTACACCTTC
TRBJ1-6	TRBV18	.	.	CASSPRLAGENNSPLHF	TGTGCCAGCTCACCAAGGCTGGCAGGGGAAAATAATTCACCCCTCCACTTT
TRBJ2-2	TRBV19	.	TRBD1	CASRPRDRVNTGELFF	TGTGCCAGCCGCCCCCGGGACAGGGTTAATACCGGGGAGCTGTTTTTT
TRBJ1-3	TRBV18	few	.	CASSPDQIPGNTIYF	TGTGCCAGCTCACCGGACCAGATTCCTGGAAACACCATATATTTT
TRBJ1-2	TRBV7-7	few	.	CASSAPTKGHGYTF	TGTGCTAGCAGCGCGCCGACTAAGGGGCATGGCTACACCTTC
TRBJ1-3	TRBV18	.	.	CASSPLPRQIGNTIYF	TGTGCCAGCTCACCACTCCCCCGACAGATCGGAAACACCATATATTTT